Presented here are 10 T cell receptor beta chains from one specimen sequenced in a study of T cell responses to AZD1222 COVID-19 vaccine. Assay used: immunoSEQ multiplex PCR; TCRdb lists only in-frame clones, some missing. Found here are about 150,000 clones, approximately 91% of them singletons; the top ten hold about 3.8%. Specimen: peripheral blood, collected 28 days after the second AZD1222 dose. These receptors were obtained from an adult who received the AZD1222 COVID-19 vaccine.

V is TRBV5-1 and J is TRBJ2-1; a weak D match, TRBD2 (5 bases). Per germline, CDR1 SGHRS and CDR2 YFSETQ. Trimming removed 1 base at V and 8 bases at J, with 22 bases between. This CDR3 spans 17 amino acids. The CDR3 is CASSLTGSSLGSHEQFF. CDR3 bases: TGCGCCAGCAGCTTGACGGGGTCCTCATTAGGGTCCCATGAGCAGTTCTTC.

The chain employs TRBV21-1 and TRBJ1-5; TRBD1, the D gene given by the table, was not confirmed from the DNA. TRBV21-1 is a listed pseudogene. CDR3 length equals 18 residues. Written as DNA, the CDR3 is TGTGCCAGCAGCAAGAAACGTCCGATGACAGGATGGAATCAGCCCCAGCATTTT. This gives the protein CASSKKRPMTGWNQPQHF.

The J gene is TRBJ1-4, the V gene TRBV18; D might be TRBD1 (6 bases). Germline lookup yields CDR1 KGHSH and CDR2 LQKENI. The V and J ends lost 3 bases and 7 bases respectively, with 9 bases between them. The CDR3 covers 13 residues. CDR3 coding DNA: TGTGCCAGCTCACCGGGGGCGGCTGAAAAACTGTTTTTT. Its protein product is CASSPGAAEKLFF.

The V call is TRBV30, the J call TRBJ2-1; D is perhaps TRBD2 (6 bases). There are 14 residues in the CDR3. Germline V lookup: CDR1 GTSNPN, CDR2 SVGIG (reference sequence). Trimming removed 2 bases from V and 2 bases from J, with 10 bases in between. The DNA of the CDR3 is TGTGCCTGGAGTTGGGGGGTCCCCTACAATGAGCAGTTCTTC. This translates into CAWSWGVPYNEQFF.

In this sample, this clone turned up once. The rearrangement joins TRBV5-4 to TRBJ2-7; 10 bases are a match to TRBD1. The CDR3 is 15 amino acids. J gave up 1 base and V 2 bases, and 3 bases lay outside the gene matches. Germline assignment: CDR1 SGHNT and CDR2 YYREEE (reference sequence). CDR3 sequence reads: CASSLGQGVSYEQYF. Here the CDR3 DNA reads TGTGCCAGCAGCTTAGGACAGGGGGTGTCCTACGAGCAGTACTTC.

CDR3 in amino acids: CASSQLTLQGSNTEAFF. The CDR3 DNA is TGCGCCAGCAGCCAACTCACTCTACAGGGGTCAAACACTGAAGCTTTCTTT. V gene TRBV4-1 combines with J gene TRBJ1-1, with 7 bases fitting TRBD1. This CDR3 contains 17 residues. The trim removed 2 bases at V and 2 bases at J, leaving 11 bases unmatched. The V gene's germline CDR1 is MGHRA and CDR2 YSYEKL.

The J gene is TRBJ2-2, the V gene TRBV5-1, with TRBD2 matching over 8 bases. The CDR3 has 16 amino acids. V lost 0 bases and J lost 1; bases outside the gene matches: 2. Germline V lookup: CDR1 SGHRS, CDR2 YFSETQ. In DNA, the CDR3 is TGCGCCAGCAGCTTGGGTCTAGCGGGGAACACCGGGGAGCTGTTTTTT. It yields the protein CASSLGLAGNTGELFF.

This clone was counted a single time. The chain couples TRBV2 to TRBJ1-1; tentative D call: TRBD1 (5 bases). Germline V gene data show CDR1 as SNHLY and CDR2 as FYNNEI. The ends were cut back, 3 bases at V and 8 bases at J, with 16 bases in the middle. The CDR3 runs 14 residues. The chain's CDR3 is CASSEFRLRGEAFF. Written as DNA, the CDR3 is TGTGCCAGCAGTGAGTTCCGCTTAAGGGGCGAAGCTTTCTTT.

This clone was seen just once. The CDR3 here is CASTPSGGMTNTGELFF. The CDR3 nucleotides are TGTGCCAGCACCCCGTCGGGGGGCATGACGAACACCGGGGAGCTGTTTTTT. V usage is TRBV7-9 and J usage is TRBJ2-2, with a possible D match to TRBD2 (7 bases). The CDR3 is 17 amino acids. Germline CDR1 and CDR2: SEHNR and FQNEAQ (reference sequence). The germline V and J ends were trimmed by 7 bases and 0 bases, with 18 bases remaining between them.

The chain carries TRBV6-5 and TRBJ1-2; tentatively, D is TRBD1 (6 bases). The germline gives CDR1 MNHEY, CDR2 SVGAGI. V was trimmed by 2 bases and J by 4 bases, leaving 11 bases between them. The CDR3 loop spans 14 amino acids. In nucleotides, the CDR3 is TGTGCCAGCAGTTACGCCGGGACATTCTATGGCTACACCTTC. This codes for CASSYAGTFYGYTF.